Reported below is one T cell receptor (beta chain). Its antigen is undetermined. This record belongs to a study of cytomegalovirus exposure and HLA in healthy donors. Primers included in the PCR were 60 Vbeta and 13 Jbeta primers. Using immunoSEQ multiplex PCR, the repertoire was profiled, and TCRdb retains in-frame clones only, with some absent. The profile shows some 130,000 clones, 66% of them singletons. The CDR3 length is 11 residues. Germline lookup yields CDR1 DFQATT and CDR2 SNEGSKA (reference sequence). V lost 6 bases and J lost 4, with 9 bases in between. Study-wide points: Cytomegalovirus status was reportedly diagnosed by the classifier with high specificity and sensitivity. Previous analysis showed most TCR beta V segments were productive about 90% or about 30% of the time. A later analysis showed HLA-associated TCR beta chains outstripping equally common others in clonal expansion.

The source material was PBMCs. This chain uses TRBV20-1 with TRBJ1-2, with D possibly matching TRBD1 (5 bases). This TCR was sampled from a human donor in good health. The CDR3 is CSATDSYGYTF. The CDR3 DNA sequence: TGCAGTGCCACTGACAGCTATGGCTACACCTTC.